Presented here are 20 T cell receptor beta chains from one specimen sequenced in a study of blood T cell repertoires in COVID-19 (dated by TCRdb to the early 2020s). Libraries were made using the immunoSEQ multiplex PCR assay. TCRdb holds this immuneACCESS table with in-frame rearrangements only. Some clones are missing; in checked studies, unresolved V genes explain under half, and the rest has no known cause. The sample table holds around 310,000 clones, of which approximately 90% were seen once. The ten largest make up roughly 4% of the sample. The source material was peripheral blood. The receptors stem from a woman aged 45-60 years with active or convalescent COVID-19.

The chain recombines TRBV6-2 or TRBV6-3 with TRBJ1-2; TRBD1 might be the D (5 bases). Trimming shortened V by 1 base and J by 8 bases, and 20 bases separated the two germline ends. From germline, CDR1 is MNHEY and CDR2 SVGEGT. The CDR3 has 16 amino acids. The CDR3 DNA follows: TGTGCCAGCAGTTACTGGGCGCAGGGTGTAGTCAGAGGCTACACCTTC. This sequence encodes CASSYWAQGVVRGYTF.

The genes are TRBV29-1 and TRBJ1-3, with 8 bases matching TRBD1. CDR1 is SQVTM and CDR2 is ANQGSEA in the germline V gene. J gave up 4 bases and V 6 bases, and 17 bases lay outside the gene matches. This CDR3 is built from 17 residues. In nucleotides, the CDR3 is TGCAGCGTGACGGACAGGGTAGAACCTCGCGCGGGAAACACCATATATTTT. This gives the protein CSVTDRVEPRAGNTIYF.

CDR3: CASSPTEDQETQYF. The CDR3, as DNA: TGCGCCAGCAGCCCCACAGAAGACCAAGAGACCCAGTACTTC. This chain connects TRBV4-1 to TRBJ2-5; D remains unclear. Germline CDR1 is MGHRA and CDR2 is YSYEKL. V lost 4 bases, J lost 0 bases, and 9 bases lay in between. The CDR3 consists of 14 residues.

The rearrangement uses TRBV2 and TRBJ1-4; the D is unclear. Trimming pared 6 bases from V and 1 base from J, leaving 12 bases between. Germline CDR1 and CDR2: SNHLY and FYNNEI. The CDR3 consists of 15 residues. The CDR3 nucleotides are TGTGCCAGCAGGGGAGGGAGCATAACTAATGAAAAACTGTTTTTT. The encoded protein is CASRGGSITNEKLFF.

This clone was seen a handful of times. The chain carries TRBV28 and TRBJ2-5, with D uncertain. V was pared by 4 bases and J by 4 bases, with 16 bases between. From germline, CDR1 is MDHEN and CDR2 SYDVKM. This CDR3 contains 15 residues. CDR3 sequence: CASSSSFLGVETQYF. The CDR3 DNA is TGTGCCAGCAGTTCATCCTTCCTTGGAGTAGAGACCCAGTACTTC.

As regards this clone: Within the sample, other DNA sequences also encode this same CDR3. The chain couples TRBV7-2 to TRBJ2-7; maybe TRBD1 (6 bases). There are 13 residues in the CDR3. The ends were cut back, 3 bases at V and 1 base at J, with 7 bases in the middle. Germline V gives CDR1 SGHTA, CDR2 FQGNSA. CDR3 nucleotides: TGTGCCAGCAGCTTCGGACAGTCCTACGAGCAGTACTTC. The encoded protein is CASSFGQSYEQYF. The variable domain in full, with the rest retrieved from reference TRBV7-2 and TRBJ2-7, is GAGVSQSPSNKVTEKGKDVELRCDPISGHTALYWYRQSLGQGLEFLIYFQGNSAPDKSGLPSDRFSAERTGGSVSTLTIQRTQQEDSAVYLCASSFGQSYEQYFGPGTRLTVT.

This clone showed up just a few times. CDR3 in DNA: TGTGCCAGCTCAGACGACAGCAGGGAGACCCAGTACTTC. It is translated as CASSDDSRETQYF. The gene calls are TRBV18 and TRBJ2-5; possibly TRBD1 for D (5 bases). Per the germline V gene, CDR1 is KGHSH and CDR2 is LQKENI. CDR3 length: 13 amino acids. The V end lost 5 bases, the J end lost 5 bases, and 12 bases lay between the germline ends.

This clone has just one count. The CDR3 DNA reads TGTGCCAGCAGCCAAGAGGGGGACAGAAGCTCCTATAATTCACCCCTCCACTTT. The encoded protein is CASSQEGDRSSYNSPLHF. The chain employs TRBV4-2 and TRBJ1-6; 7 bases match TRBD1. The CDR3 runs 18 residues. Trimming took 0 bases from V and 0 from J; bases not matched to a gene: 5. Germline values: CDR1 LGHNA, CDR2 YNFKEQ.

This clone showed up just once. The chain recombines TRBV6-5 with TRBJ1-4, with 10 bases that match TRBD1. V lost 7 bases to trimming and J lost 6 bases; unmatched junction nucleotides: 5. Germline-derived CDR1 and CDR2 are MNHEY and SVGAGI. The CDR3 loop spans 14 amino acids. CDR3 nucleotide sequence: TGTGCCAGCACCCACGGGACAGGGGATGAAAAACTGTTTTTT. Protein sequence: CASTHGTGDEKLFF.

This clone was picked up one time. The V and J genes are TRBV7-2 and TRBJ2-7; tentative D call: TRBD2 (5 bases). V dropped 4 bases and J dropped 5 bases, with 18 bases sitting between them. Germline V lookup: CDR1 SGHTA, CDR2 FQGNSA. This CDR3 spans 15 amino acids. CDR3 region: CASSSPERGYHEQYF. The CDR3 DNA is TGTGCCAGCAGCTCTCCTGAGAGAGGGTATCACGAGCAGTACTTC.

This clone showed up just a few times. This sample includes further DNA sequences coding for the same CDR3. This chain connects TRBV4-1 to TRBJ2-7; no clear D gene. The CDR3 runs to 12 residues. Germline lookup yields CDR1 MGHRA and CDR2 YSYEKL. Trimming took 0 bases from V and 5 from J, leaving 5 bases between them. The CDR3 nucleotides read TGCGCCAGCAGCCAAGATGGGCACGAGCAGTACTTC. Amino acids: CASSQDGHEQYF.

The chain joins TRBV5-1 to TRBJ2-5; a weak D match, TRBD2 (6 bases). The CDR3 totals 13 residues. Trimming shortened V by 2 bases and J by 2 bases, and 7 bases separated the two germline ends. Germline CDR1 SGHRS, CDR2 YFSETQ. The CDR3 nucleotides read TGCGCCAGCAGCTTCGGGACTCAAGAGACCCAGTACTTC. This sequence encodes CASSFGTQETQYF.

The V and J genes are TRBV28 and TRBJ1-1; D gene uncertain. CDR1 and CDR2 (germline): MDHEN, SYDVKM. The ends were cut back, 6 bases at V and 0 bases at J, with 14 bases in the middle. The CDR3 sequence is 15 residues long. The CDR3 nucleotides read TGTGCCAGCAGATCATTTCACTCCATGAACACTGAAGCTTTCTTT. Translation: CASRSFHSMNTEAFF.

CDR3 loop: CAWSVQGGGYTF. CDR3 in DNA: TGTGCCTGGAGTGTACAGGGCGGTGGCTACACCTTC. The V and J genes are TRBV30 and TRBJ1-2; D perhaps matches TRBD1 (6 bases). Germline V CDR1 and CDR2: GTSNPN, SVGIG (reference sequence). V was pared by 0 bases and J by 7 bases, with 9 bases between. This CDR3 has 12 residues.

This sequence joins TRBV28 and TRBJ1-2; 7 bases are a match to TRBD1. This CDR3 is 16 amino acids long. Per germline, CDR1 MDHEN and CDR2 SYDVKM. Germline trimming cut 8 bases from V and 0 bases from J; bases unmatched to any gene: 12. CDR3 residues: CASGGTGAPPNYGYTF. DNA for the CDR3: TGTGCCAGCGGGGGTACAGGGGCGCCCCCTAACTATGGCTACACCTTC.

This chain links TRBV2 with TRBJ2-1, with D possibly matching TRBD2 (6 bases). The germline CDR1 and CDR2 sequences are SNHLY and FYNNEI. The germline V and J ends were trimmed by 6 bases and 3 bases, with 9 bases remaining between them. The CDR3 consists of 13 residues. CDR3 in DNA: TGTGCCAGCAGGGGGACTGTCTACAATGAGCAGTTCTTC. Its protein product is CASRGTVYNEQFF. Filled out from reference TRBV2 and TRBJ2-1, the complete variable domain reads EPEVTQTPSHQVTQMGQEVILRCVPISNHLYFYWYRQILGQKVEFLVSFYNNEISEKSEIFDDQFSVERPDGSNFTLKIRSTKLEDSAMYFCASRGTVYNEQFFGPGTRLTVL.

The chain combines TRBV6-5 with TRBJ2-7; D might be TRBD1 (6 bases). CDR1 and CDR2 (germline): MNHEY, SVGAGI. The CDR3 is made up of 15 amino acids. V lost 4 bases and J lost 7, with 20 bases in between. The CDR3 protein is CASSWEQGRSGEQYF. CDR3 DNA sequence: TGTGCCAGCAGTTGGGAACAGGGAAGATCGGGAGAGCAGTACTTC.

This clone showed up just a few times. The chain uses TRBV7-3 and TRBJ2-4, with D perhaps TRBD2 (6 bases). The V end lost 4 bases, the J end lost 8 bases, and 12 bases lay between the germline ends. The CDR3 has 13 residues. The germline gives CDR1 SGHTA, CDR2 FQGTGA. CDR3 DNA sequence: TGTGCCAGCAGCTCGGGGGTGGCGGACATTCAGTACTTC. As protein: CASSSGVADIQYF.

This clone was found a few times. CDR3 region: CASSFGTNYGYTF. CDR3 bases: TGTGCCAGCAGCTTTGGGACAAACTATGGCTACACCTTC. The V gene is TRBV5-5, the J gene TRBJ1-2; D perhaps matches TRBD1 (6 bases). Trimming pared 2 bases from V and 2 bases from J, leaving 7 bases between. The germline CDR1 and CDR2 sequences are SGHKS and YYEKEE (reference sequence). The CDR3 extends over 13 amino acids.

The chain combines TRBV7-2 with TRBJ2-2; no definite D call. The CDR3 length is 12 residues. The germline CDR1 and CDR2 sequences are SGHTA and FQGNSA. The V and J ends lost 5 bases and 4 bases respectively, with 5 bases between them. The CDR3 here is CASSTGTGELFF. In nucleotides, the CDR3 is TGTGCCAGCAGCACGGGCACCGGGGAGCTGTTTTTT.